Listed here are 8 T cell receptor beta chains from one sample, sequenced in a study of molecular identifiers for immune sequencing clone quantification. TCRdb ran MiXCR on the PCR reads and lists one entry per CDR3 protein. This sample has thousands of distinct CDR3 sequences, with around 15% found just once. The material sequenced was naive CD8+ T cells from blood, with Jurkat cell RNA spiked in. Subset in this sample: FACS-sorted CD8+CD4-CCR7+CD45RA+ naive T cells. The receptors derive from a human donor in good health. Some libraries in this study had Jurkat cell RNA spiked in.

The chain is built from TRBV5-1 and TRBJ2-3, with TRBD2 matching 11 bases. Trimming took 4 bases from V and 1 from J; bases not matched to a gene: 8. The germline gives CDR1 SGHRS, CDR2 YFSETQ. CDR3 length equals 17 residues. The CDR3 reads CASSPNPTSGGTDTQYF. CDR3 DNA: TGCGCCAGCAGCCCCAATCCGACTAGCGGGGGCACAGATACGCAGTATTTT.

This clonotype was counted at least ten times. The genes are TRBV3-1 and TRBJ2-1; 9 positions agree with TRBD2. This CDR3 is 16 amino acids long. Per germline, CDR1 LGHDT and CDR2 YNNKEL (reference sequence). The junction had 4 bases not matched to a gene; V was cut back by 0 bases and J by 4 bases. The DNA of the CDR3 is TGTGCCAGCAGCCAAGAAGGACTAGCGTTATACAATGAGCAGTTCTTC. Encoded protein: CASSQEGLALYNEQFF.

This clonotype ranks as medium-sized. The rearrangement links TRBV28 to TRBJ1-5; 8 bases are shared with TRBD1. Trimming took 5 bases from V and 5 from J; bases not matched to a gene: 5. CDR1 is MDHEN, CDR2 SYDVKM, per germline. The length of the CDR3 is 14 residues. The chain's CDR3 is CASSQTQGDQPQHF. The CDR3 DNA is TGTGCCAGCAGTCAAACACAGGGGGATCAGCCCCAGCATTTT.

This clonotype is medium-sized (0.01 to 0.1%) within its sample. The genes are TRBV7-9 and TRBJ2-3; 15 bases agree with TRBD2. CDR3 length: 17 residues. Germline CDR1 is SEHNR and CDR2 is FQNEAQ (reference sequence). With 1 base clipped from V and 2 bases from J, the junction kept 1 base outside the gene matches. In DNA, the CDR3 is TGTGCCAGCAGCTTAGGGACTAGCGGGGGGGCCACAGATACGCAGTATTTT. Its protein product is CASSLGTSGGATDTQYF.

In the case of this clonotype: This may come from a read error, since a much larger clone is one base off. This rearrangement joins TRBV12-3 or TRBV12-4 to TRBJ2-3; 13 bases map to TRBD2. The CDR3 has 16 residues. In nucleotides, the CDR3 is TGTGCCAGCACCCAGCGGACTAGCGGGGGCACAGTTACGCAGTATTTT. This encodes CASTQRTSGGTVTQYF.

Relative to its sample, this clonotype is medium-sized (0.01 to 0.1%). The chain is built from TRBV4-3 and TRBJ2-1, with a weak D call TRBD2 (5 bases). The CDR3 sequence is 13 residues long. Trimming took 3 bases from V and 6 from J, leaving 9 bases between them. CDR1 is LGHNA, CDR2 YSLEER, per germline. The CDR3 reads CASSHGRGNEQFF. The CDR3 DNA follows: TGCGCCAGCAGCCATGGCCGGGGCAATGAGCAGTTCTTC.

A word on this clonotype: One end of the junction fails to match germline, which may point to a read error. DNA of the CDR3: TGTGCCAGCGGCTTAGGGGGCGAGCAGTACTTC. Residues: CASGLGGEQYF. The genes are TRBV11-2 and TRBJ2-7; D is perhaps TRBD1 (6 bases). Germline V gene data show CDR1 as SGHAT and CDR2 as FQNNGV. This CDR3 is 11 amino acids long.

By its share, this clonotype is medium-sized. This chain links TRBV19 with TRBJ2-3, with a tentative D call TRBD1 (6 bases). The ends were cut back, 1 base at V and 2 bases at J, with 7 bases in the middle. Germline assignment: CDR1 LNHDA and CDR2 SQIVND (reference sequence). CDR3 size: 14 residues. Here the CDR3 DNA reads TGTGCCAGTAGTATAGGGACAGTCACAGATACGCAGTATTTT. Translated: CASSIGTVTDTQYF.